The clone carrying this T cell receptor (beta chain) was found a few times. Antigen specificity is unknown. Germline V gene lookup returns CDR1 LGHNA and CDR2 YSLEER. The CDR3 extends over 18 amino acids. The V and J ends lost 1 base and 4 bases, in that order; junction bases with no gene match: 12. Time point reported: sample taken at primary tumor resection. Donation came from over 60 patients with untreated early-stage non-small cell lung cancer. The sequenced material consisted of unsorted whole RNA from tumor, nontumor lung or frozen PBMC. A unique molecular identifier was carried by every single TCR cDNA molecule. TCRdb ran MiXCR on the 5' RACE reads and lists one entry per CDR3 protein. Of some 8,300 distinct CDR3 sequences in the sample, about 5% were seen once. This specimen comes from a study of spatial heterogeneity in lung cancer. Study-wide findings and caveats: One measure, the expanded intratumoral alpha and beta TCR count, tracked tumor mutation counts. The counts of expanded TCRs, ubiquitous and regional, tracked ubiquitous and regional nonsynonymous mutations, respectively.

This TCR was recovered from a female donor with early-stage non-small cell lung cancer. Material: lung tumor tissue, obtained at surgery. The rearrangement joins TRBV4-3 to TRBJ2-1, with 8 bases matching TRBD2. CDR3 amino acids: CASSQALGSGGPYNEQFF. Written as DNA, the CDR3 is TGCGCCAGCAGCCAAGCTCTGGGGAGCGGGGGACCGTACAATGAGCAGTTCTTC.